These T cell receptor beta chains were read from a single sample in a study of T cells in Graves' hyperthyroidism and ophthalmopathy. TCRdb ran MiXCR on the multiplex PCR reads and lists one entry per CDR3 protein. Here the sample spans over 200,000 distinct CDR3 sequences, over 15% being singletons. The specimen sequenced was blood. These receptors were collected from a man between 45 and 60 years old with Graves' hyperthyroidism. Both conserved end residues are part of each CDR3. The D gene is left open where the match is weak. Expanded clones get a size class; other rows say once, few or many, or leave the size out.

V gene: TRBV7-3
D gene: TRBD1
clone size: -
J gene: TRBJ2-2
CDR3 DNA: TGTGCCAGCAGCCTAACAGGGGGCAGTACCGGGGAGCTGTTTTTT
CDR3 protein: CASSLTGGSTGELFF

V gene: TRBV28
D gene: -
clone size: many
J gene: TRBJ1-1
CDR3 DNA: TGTGCCAGCCAGGTAAGGACCACTGAAGCTTTCTTT
CDR3 protein: CASQVRTTEAFF

V gene: TRBV5-1
D gene: TRBD2
clone size: few
J gene: TRBJ2-2
CDR3 DNA: TGCGCCAGCAGACTAGCGGGATGGACCGGGGAGCTGTTTTTT
CDR3 protein: CASRLAGWTGELFF

V gene: TRBV15
D gene: -
clone size: many
J gene: TRBJ2-5
CDR3 DNA: TGTGCCACCAGCAGAGATGGGATAGGGGAGACCCAGTACTTC
CDR3 protein: CATSRDGIGETQYF

V gene: TRBV5-1
D gene: TRBD1
clone size: many
J gene: TRBJ2-1
CDR3 DNA: TGCGCCAGCAGCTCGGGACAGGAATACAATGAGCAGTTCTTC
CDR3 protein: CASSSGQEYNEQFF

V gene: TRBV5-1
D gene: -
clone size: few
J gene: TRBJ2-1
CDR3 DNA: TGCGCCAGCACCCTACAACCGAGCTCCTACAATGAGCAGTTCTTC
CDR3 protein: CASTLQPSSYNEQFF

V gene: TRBV30
D gene: -
clone size: many
J gene: TRBJ1-5
CDR3 DNA: TGTGCCTGGAGCCTCGGGGGTGGACAGCCCCAGCATTTT
CDR3 protein: CAWSLGGGQPQHF

V gene: TRBV12-3/TRBV12-4
D gene: -
clone size: many
J gene: TRBJ1-2
CDR3 DNA: TGTGCCAGCCGGACAGTAACTTATGGCTACACCTTC
CDR3 protein: CASRTVTYGYTF

V gene: TRBV3-1
D gene: -
clone size: few
J gene: TRBJ2-2
CDR3 DNA: TGTGCCAGCGCTCCCCTGGGCACCGGGGAGCTGTTTTTT
CDR3 protein: CASAPLGTGELFF

V gene: TRBV28
D gene: -
clone size: many
J gene: TRBJ2-7
CDR3 DNA: TGTGCCAGCAGTACAGGTGCCTCCTACGAGCAGTACTTC
CDR3 protein: CASSTGASYEQYF

V gene: TRBV27
D gene: TRBD1
clone size: -
J gene: TRBJ1-2
CDR3 DNA: TGTGCCAGCAGAGGGGACAGGGGCCCTAATGGCTACACCTTC
CDR3 protein: CASRGDRGPNGYTF

V gene: TRBV18
D gene: TRBD1
clone size: many
J gene: TRBJ1-6
CDR3 DNA: TGTGCCAGCTCACTATCGACAGGGAATAATTCACCCCTCCACTTT
CDR3 protein: CASSLSTGNNSPLHF

V gene: TRBV30
D gene: -
clone size: many
J gene: TRBJ1-2
CDR3 DNA: TGTGCCTGGAGTGTTGGGGGTTTTAGTGGCTACACCTTC
CDR3 protein: CAWSVGGFSGYTF

V gene: TRBV5-1
D gene: TRBD2
clone size: few
J gene: TRBJ2-1
CDR3 DNA: TGCGCCAGCAGCCCGCGGGGGGACCCCCTCGGGTTCTTC
CDR3 protein: CASSPRGDPLGFF

V gene: TRBV6-1
D gene: -
clone size: many
J gene: TRBJ1-2
CDR3 DNA: TGTGCCAGCAGTCGAACCGATTCTAACTATGGCTACACCTTC
CDR3 protein: CASSRTDSNYGYTF

V gene: TRBV12-3/TRBV12-4
D gene: TRBD2
clone size: -
J gene: TRBJ2-5
CDR3 DNA: TGTGCCAGCAGTTTTAGCGGGAGCCGGGAGACCCAGTACTTC
CDR3 protein: CASSFSGSRETQYF

V gene: TRBV19
D gene: -
clone size: -
J gene: TRBJ2-6
CDR3 DNA: TGTGCCAGTAGTACACTAGGATCTGGGACCAACGTCCTGACTTTC
CDR3 protein: CASSTLGSGTNVLTF

V gene: TRBV27
D gene: -
clone size: -
J gene: TRBJ2-1
CDR3 DNA: TGTGCCAGCAGTCCCTTGGGATTCTACAATGAGCAGTTCTTC
CDR3 protein: CASSPLGFYNEQFF